One sample yielded the 4 T cell receptor beta chains listed below, sequenced in a study of T cells in Graves' hyperthyroidism and ophthalmopathy. Authors of the study amplified TCR beta CDR3 regions from RNA transcripts. The HTBI primer set served for first-round RT-PCR of the TCR CDR3. TCRdb fed the multiplex PCR reads into MiXCR, producing one record per CDR3 protein. The sample has about 52,000 distinct CDR3 sequences, under 50% seen once. Source material: blood. The receptors originated from a woman aged 45 to 65 with Graves' ophthalmopathy.

This clonotype was picked up one time. Relative to the germline gene, one junction end is altered; a read error may explain this. The chain recombines TRBV7-2 with TRBJ1-2; D unresolved. CDR3 length equals 16 residues. From germline, CDR1 is SGHTA and CDR2 FQGNSA. The CDR3 DNA is TGTGCCAGCAGCCTAGCGGGAGGGTTGACTAACTATGGCTACACCTTC. Residues: CASSLAGGLTNYGYTF.

Ten or more counts support this clonotype. The rearrangement links TRBV9 to TRBJ2-7, with D maybe TRBD1 (6 bases). V was shortened by 0 bases and J by 2 bases, with 12 bases between the two germline ends. The CDR3 has 15 amino acids. Germline-derived CDR1 and CDR2 are SGDLS and YYNGEE. In DNA, the CDR3 is TGTGCCAGCAGCGTAGGGCAGGGGACGGCCTACGAGCAGTACTTC. Its protein is CASSVGQGTAYEQYF.

V and J are TRBV7-2 and TRBJ2-1; 8 nucleotides line up with TRBD2. With 4 bases clipped from V and 9 bases from J, the junction kept 20 bases outside the gene matches. CDR3 size: 18 residues. From germline, CDR1 is SGHTA and CDR2 FQGNSA. In DNA, the CDR3 is TGTGCCAGCAGCTACCCCGGGGGGATGTCGGGAGGGTCGCCTGAGCAGTTCTTC. Encoded protein: CASSYPGGMSGGSPEQFF.

The chain links TRBV29-1 to TRBJ2-7, with 9 bases aligning to TRBD2. The DNA end favors TRBJ2-5, so the J call may be wrong. The germline gives CDR1 SQVTM, CDR2 ANQGSEA. The CDR3 contains 17 residues. CDR3: CSVEVTAGGTDQETQYF. The DNA for the CDR3 is TGCAGCGTTGAAGTTACAGCGGGGGGCACAGACCAAGAGACCCAGTACTTC.